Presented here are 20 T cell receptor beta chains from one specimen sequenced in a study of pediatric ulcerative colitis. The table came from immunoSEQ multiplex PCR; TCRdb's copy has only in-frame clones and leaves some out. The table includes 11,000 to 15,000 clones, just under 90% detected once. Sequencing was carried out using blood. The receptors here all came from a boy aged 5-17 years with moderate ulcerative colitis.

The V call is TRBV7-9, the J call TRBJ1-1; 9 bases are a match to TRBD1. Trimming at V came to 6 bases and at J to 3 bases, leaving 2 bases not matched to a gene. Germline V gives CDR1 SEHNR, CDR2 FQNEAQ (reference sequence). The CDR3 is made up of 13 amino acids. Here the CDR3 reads CASSRTGDTEAFF. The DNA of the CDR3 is TGTGCCAGCAGTCGGACAGGGGACACTGAAGCTTTCTTT.

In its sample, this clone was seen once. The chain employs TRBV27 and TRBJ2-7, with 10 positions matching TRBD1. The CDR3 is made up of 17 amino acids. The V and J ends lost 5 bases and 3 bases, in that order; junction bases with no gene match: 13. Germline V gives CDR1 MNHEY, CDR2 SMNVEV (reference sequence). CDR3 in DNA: TGTGCCAGCAGTAGAATCACCGGGACAGGGGTTATCTACGAGCAGTACTTC. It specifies CASSRITGTGVIYEQYF.

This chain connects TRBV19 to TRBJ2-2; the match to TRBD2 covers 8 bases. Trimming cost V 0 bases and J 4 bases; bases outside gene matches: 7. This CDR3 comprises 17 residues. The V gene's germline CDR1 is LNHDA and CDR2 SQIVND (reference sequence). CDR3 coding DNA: TGTGCCAGTAGTATAGATCACCGGGGGGGACCCACCGGGGAGCTGTTTTTT. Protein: CASSIDHRGGPTGELFF. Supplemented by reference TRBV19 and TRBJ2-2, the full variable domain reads DGGITQSPKYLFRKEGQNVTLSCEQNLNHDAMYWYRQDPGQGLRLIYYSQIVNDFQKGDIAEGYSVSREKKESFPLTVTSAQKNPTAFYLCASSIDHRGGPTGELFFGEGSRLTVL.

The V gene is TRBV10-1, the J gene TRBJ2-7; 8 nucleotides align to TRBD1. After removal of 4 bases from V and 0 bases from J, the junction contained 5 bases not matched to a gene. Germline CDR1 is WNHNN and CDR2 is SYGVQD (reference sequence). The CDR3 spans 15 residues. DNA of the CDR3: TGCGCCAGCAGTGCATCGACAGGGGACTCCTACGAGCAGTACTTC. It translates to CASSASTGDSYEQYF.

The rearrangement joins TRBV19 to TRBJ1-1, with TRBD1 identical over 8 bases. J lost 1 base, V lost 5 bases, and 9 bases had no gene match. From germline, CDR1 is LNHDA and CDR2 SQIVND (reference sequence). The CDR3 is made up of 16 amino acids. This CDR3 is CASSLRHRGKNTEAFF. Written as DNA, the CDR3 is TGTGCCAGTAGTCTACGTCACAGGGGGAAGAACACTGAAGCTTTCTTT.

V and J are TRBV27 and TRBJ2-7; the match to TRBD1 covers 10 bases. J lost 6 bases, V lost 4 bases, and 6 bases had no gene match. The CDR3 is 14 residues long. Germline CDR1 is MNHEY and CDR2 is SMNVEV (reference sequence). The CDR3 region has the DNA TGTGCCAGCAGTTCAACCGGGACAGGGGTCGAGCAGTACTTC. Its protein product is CASSSTGTGVEQYF.

CDR3 in amino acids: CASSLAGTGEETQYF. The CDR3 bases are TGCGCCAGCAGCTTGGCCGGCACTGGGGAGGAGACCCAGTACTTC. The chain couples TRBV5-1 to TRBJ2-5; the D gene is possibly TRBD2 (5 bases). The CDR3 extends over 15 amino acids. Germline CDR1 reads SGHRS; CDR2 reads YFSETQ. The V and J ends lost 0 bases and 5 bases respectively, with 14 bases between them.

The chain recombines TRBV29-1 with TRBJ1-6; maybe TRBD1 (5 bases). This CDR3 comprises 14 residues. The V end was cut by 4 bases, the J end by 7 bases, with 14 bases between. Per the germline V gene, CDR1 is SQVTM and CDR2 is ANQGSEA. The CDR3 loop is CSVGTGRENSPLHF. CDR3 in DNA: TGCAGCGTTGGTACCGGCAGGGAAAATTCACCCCTCCACTTT. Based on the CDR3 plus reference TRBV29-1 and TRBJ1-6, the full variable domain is SAVISQKPSRDICQRGTSLTIQCQVDSQVTMMFWYRQQPGQSLTLIATANQGSEATYESGFVIDKFPISRPNLTFSTLTVSNMSPEDSSIYLCSVGTGRENSPLHFGNGTRLTVT.

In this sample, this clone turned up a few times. The CDR3 protein is CASLQGARGYTF. For the CDR3, the DNA is TGTGCCAGCCTCCAGGGGGCGAGAGGCTACACCTTC. The chain combines TRBV14 with TRBJ1-2, with 8 bases matching TRBD1. The CDR3 runs to 12 residues. CDR1 SGHDN and CDR2 FVKESK come from the germline V gene. The V gene end was trimmed by 8 bases and the J gene end by 8 bases; junction bases not matched to a gene: 7.

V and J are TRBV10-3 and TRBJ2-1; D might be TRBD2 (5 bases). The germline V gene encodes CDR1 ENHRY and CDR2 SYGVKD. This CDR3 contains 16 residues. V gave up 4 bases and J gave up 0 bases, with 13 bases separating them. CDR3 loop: CAISAGGPVSYNEQFF. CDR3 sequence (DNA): TGTGCCATCAGTGCAGGCGGGCCCGTCTCCTACAATGAGCAGTTCTTC.

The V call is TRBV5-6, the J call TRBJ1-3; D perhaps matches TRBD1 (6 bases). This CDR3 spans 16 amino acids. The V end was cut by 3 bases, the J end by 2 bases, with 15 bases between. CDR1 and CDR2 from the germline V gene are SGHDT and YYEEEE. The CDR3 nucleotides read TGTGCCAGCAGCTGGCCGACAGGCCGTCCTGGAAACACCATATATTTT. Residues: CASSWPTGRPGNTIYF.

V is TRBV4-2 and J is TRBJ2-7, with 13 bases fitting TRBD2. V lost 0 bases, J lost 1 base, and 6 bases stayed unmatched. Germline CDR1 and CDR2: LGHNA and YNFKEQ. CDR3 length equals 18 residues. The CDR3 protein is CASSQDRGGLAGSYEQYF. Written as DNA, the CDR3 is TGTGCCAGCAGCCAAGATAGAGGGGGACTAGCGGGATCCTACGAGCAGTACTTC.

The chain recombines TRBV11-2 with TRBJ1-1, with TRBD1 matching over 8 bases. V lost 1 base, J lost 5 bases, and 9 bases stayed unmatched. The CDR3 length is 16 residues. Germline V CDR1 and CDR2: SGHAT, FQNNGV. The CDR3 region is CASSLARTGWGTEAFF. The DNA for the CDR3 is TGTGCCAGCAGCTTAGCACGGACAGGGTGGGGGACTGAAGCTTTCTTT.

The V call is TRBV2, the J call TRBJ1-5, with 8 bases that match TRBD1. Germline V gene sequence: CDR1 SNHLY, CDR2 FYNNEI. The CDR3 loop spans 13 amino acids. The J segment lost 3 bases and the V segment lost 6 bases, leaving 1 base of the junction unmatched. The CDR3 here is CASRGQANQPQHF. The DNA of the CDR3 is TGTGCCAGCAGGGGACAGGCCAATCAGCCCCAGCATTTT. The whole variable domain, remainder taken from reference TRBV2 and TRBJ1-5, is EPEVTQTPSHQVTQMGQEVILRCVPISNHLYFYWYRQILGQKVEFLVSFYNNEISEKSEIFDDQFSVERPDGSNFTLKIRSTKLEDSAMYFCASRGQANQPQHFGDGTRLSIL.

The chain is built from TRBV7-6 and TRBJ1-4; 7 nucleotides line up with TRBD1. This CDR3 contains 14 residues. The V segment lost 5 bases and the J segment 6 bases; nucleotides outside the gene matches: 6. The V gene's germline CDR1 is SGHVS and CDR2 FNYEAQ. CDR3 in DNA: TGTGCCAGCAGCGGACGACAGGGAGATGAAAAACTGTTTTTT. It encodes CASSGRQGDEKLFF. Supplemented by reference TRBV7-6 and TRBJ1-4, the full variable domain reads GAGVSQSPRYKVTKRGQDVALRCDPISGHVSLYWYRQALGQGPEFLTYFNYEAQQDKSGLPNDRFSAERPEGSISTLTIQRTEQRDSAMYRCASSGRQGDEKLFFGSGTQLSVL.

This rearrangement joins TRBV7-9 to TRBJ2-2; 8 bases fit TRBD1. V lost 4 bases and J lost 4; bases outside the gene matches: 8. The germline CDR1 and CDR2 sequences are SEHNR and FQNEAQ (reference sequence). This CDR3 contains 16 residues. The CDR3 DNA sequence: TGTGCCAGCAGCTATCTCCGGGACAGGATCACCGGGGAGCTGTTTTTT. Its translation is CASSYLRDRITGELFF.

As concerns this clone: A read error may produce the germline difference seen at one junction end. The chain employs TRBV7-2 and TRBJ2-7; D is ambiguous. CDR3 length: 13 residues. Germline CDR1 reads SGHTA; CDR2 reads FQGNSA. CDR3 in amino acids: CASSSTSLGTLLF. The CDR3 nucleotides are TGTGCCAGCAGCTCCACATCCTTGGGAACACTCCTCTTC.

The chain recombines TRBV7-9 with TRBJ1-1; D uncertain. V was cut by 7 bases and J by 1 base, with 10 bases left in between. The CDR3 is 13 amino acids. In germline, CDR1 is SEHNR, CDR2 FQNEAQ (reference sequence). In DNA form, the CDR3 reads TGTGCCAGCACGCGGACGGGGAACACTGAAGCTTTCTTT. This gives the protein CASTRTGNTEAFF.

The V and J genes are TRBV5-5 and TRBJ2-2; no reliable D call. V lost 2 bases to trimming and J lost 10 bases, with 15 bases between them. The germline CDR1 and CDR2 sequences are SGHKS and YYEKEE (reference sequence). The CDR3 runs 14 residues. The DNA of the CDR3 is TGTGCCAGCAGCTTCGGCCAAGTTGGCGAGGAGCTGTTTTTT. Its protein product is CASSFGQVGEELFF.

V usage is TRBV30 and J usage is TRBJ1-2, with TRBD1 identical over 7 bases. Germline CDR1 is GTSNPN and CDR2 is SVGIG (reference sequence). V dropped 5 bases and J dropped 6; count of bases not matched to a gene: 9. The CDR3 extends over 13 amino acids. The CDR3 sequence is CAWQAGGSDGYTF. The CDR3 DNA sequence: TGTGCCTGGCAAGCAGGGGGGTCAGATGGCTACACCTTC. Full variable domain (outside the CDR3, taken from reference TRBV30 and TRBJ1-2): SQTIHQWPATLVQPVGSPLSLECTVEGTSNPNLYWYRQAAGRGLQLLFYSVGIGQISSEVPQNLSASRPQDRQFILSSKKLLLSDSGFYLCAWQAGGSDGYTFGSGTRLTVV.